The 16 T cell receptor beta chains given below trace back to one sample, sequenced in a study of shared T cell receptors in the human thymus. The table came from immunoSEQ multiplex PCR; TCRdb's copy has only in-frame clones and leaves some out. The sample includes 700,000 to 750,000 clones, around 85% seen only once; the top ten take more than 0.008%. These data were likewise used in another study, on human thymus T cells.

The sample comprised thymocytes. These receptors originate from a girl under three years old with a congenital heart defect.

The chain couples TRBV6-5 to TRBJ2-5; weak D call: TRBD1 (5 bases). The CDR3 covers 14 residues. V lost 2 bases and J 5 bases, leaving 12 bases between the germline ends. Per germline, CDR1 MNHEY and CDR2 SVGAGI. The chain's CDR3 is CASSYGAFSETQYF. Written as DNA, the CDR3 is TGTGCCAGCAGTTACGGGGCTTTTTCGGAGACCCAGTACTTC.

The chain is built from TRBV7-9 and TRBJ2-5; tentative D call: TRBD1 (5 bases). The germline V and J ends were trimmed by 1 base and 3 bases, with 12 bases remaining between them. Germline values: CDR1 SEHNR, CDR2 FQNEAQ (reference sequence). CDR3 size: 15 residues. CDR3 amino acids: CASSLVRVAKETQYF. DNA of the CDR3: TGTGCCAGCAGCTTAGTCAGGGTAGCCAAAGAGACCCAGTACTTC.

This clone was seen just once. The gene calls are TRBV19 and TRBJ2-5, with 7 nucleotides matching TRBD1. The CDR3 extends over 18 amino acids. The ends lost 0 bases at V and 1 base at J; junction bases unmatched: 11. Germline V CDR1 and CDR2: LNHDA, SQIVND (reference sequence). The CDR3 here is CASSIDLSGWDSQETQYF. The CDR3 DNA is TGTGCCAGTAGTATAGATCTAAGTGGGTGGGACAGCCAAGAGACCCAGTACTTC.

The chain combines TRBV27 with TRBJ1-5; 10 bases are shared with TRBD1. The V segment lost 4 bases and the J segment 7 bases; nucleotides outside the gene matches: 10. The length of the CDR3 is 16 residues. Looked up from germline, CDR1 is MNHEY and CDR2 is SMNVEV (reference sequence). CDR3 nucleotides: TGTGCCAGCAGTTCTCGGGGGACAGGGGCATTACAGCCCCAGCATTTT. This gives the protein CASSSRGTGALQPQHF.

The genes are TRBV27 and TRBJ1-1; 10 bases are shared with TRBD1. The CDR3 contains 18 residues. CDR1 and CDR2 (germline): MNHEY, SMNVEV (reference sequence). Trimming cost V 5 bases and J 1 base; bases outside gene matches: 13. CDR3 in DNA: TGTGCCAGCAGTCCCTGGACAGGGGGAGGGGGCGAGAACACTGAAGCTTTCTTT. Amino acid sequence: CASSPWTGGGGENTEAFF.

The genes are TRBV7-8 and TRBJ1-3, with 7 bases matching TRBD1. Germline CDR1 reads SGHVS; CDR2 reads FQNEAQ. Losses at the gene ends were 5 bases for V and 1 base for J; bases not matched to a gene: 11. The CDR3 consists of 17 residues. The CDR3 reads CASSAGTGVTSGNTIYF. The CDR3 DNA reads TGTGCCAGCAGCGCCGGCACAGGGGTTACGTCTGGAAACACCATATATTTT. Combining the CDR3 with reference TRBV7-8 and TRBJ1-3 gives the whole variable domain GAGVSQSPRYKVAKRGQDVALRCDPISGHVSLFWYQQALGQGPEFLTYFQNEAQLDKSGLPSDRFFAERPEGSVSTLKIQRTQQEDSAVYLCASSAGTGVTSGNTIYFGEGSWLTVV.

This clone has just a few counts. This sequence joins TRBV6-5 and TRBJ2-3; a weak D match, TRBD2 (7 bases). The germline gives CDR1 MNHEY, CDR2 SVGAGI. The length of the CDR3 is 15 residues. With 2 bases removed from V and 5 bases from J, the gap between germline ends came to 14 bases. The CDR3 DNA is TGTGCCAGCAGTTACGCTGGGGGGGCCGGAGATACGCAGTATTTT. Protein sequence: CASSYAGGAGDTQYF.

The chain couples TRBV7-9 to TRBJ1-1; D is perhaps TRBD1 (5 bases). V was pared by 4 bases and J by 11 bases, with 17 bases between. The CDR3 is made up of 13 amino acids. The germline gives CDR1 SEHNR, CDR2 FQNEAQ (reference sequence). The CDR3 is CASSYHNPGRAFF. The CDR3 DNA sequence: TGTGCCAGCAGCTACCATAATCCAGGGAGGGCTTTCTTT.

The chain couples TRBV5-6 to TRBJ2-7; possibly TRBD2 for D (5 bases). This CDR3 region has 15 residues. Trimming shortened V by 4 bases and J by 3 bases, and 17 bases separated the two germline ends. CDR1 SGHDT and CDR2 YYEEEE come from the germline V gene. The CDR3 nucleotides are TGTGCCAGCAGCCCGGGAACGAGTCTATACTACGAGCAGTACTTC. This gives the protein CASSPGTSLYYEQYF.

This clone was observed once. V usage is TRBV13 and J usage is TRBJ2-3, with TRBD1 identical over 9 bases. The J segment lost 3 bases and the V segment lost 3 bases, leaving 4 bases of the junction unmatched. In germline, CDR1 is PRHDT, CDR2 FYEKMQ (reference sequence). The CDR3 sequence is 15 residues long. CDR3 residues: CASSFIDRGTDTQYF. CDR3 bases: TGTGCCAGCAGCTTCATAGACAGGGGGACAGATACGCAGTATTTT. Full variable domain (rest looked up from reference TRBV13 and TRBJ2-3): AAGVIQSPRHLIKEKRETATLKCYPIPRHDTVYWYQQGPGQDPQFLISFYEKMQSDKGSIPDRFSAQQFSDYHSELNMSSLELGDSALYFCASSFIDRGTDTQYFGPGTRLTVL.

The chain has TRBV19 and TRBJ1-4; the match to TRBD1 covers 7 bases. Germline assignment: CDR1 LNHDA and CDR2 SQIVND (reference sequence). The length of the CDR3 is 17 residues. V lost 4 bases, J lost 8 bases, and 16 bases stayed unmatched. CDR3 in amino acids: CASSTELNGTVREKLFF. Here the CDR3 DNA reads TGTGCCAGTAGTACGGAGCTAAACGGGACAGTAAGGGAAAAACTGTTTTTT.

The chain is built from TRBV5-1 and TRBJ2-1, with TRBD2 matching over 7 bases. J gave up 9 bases and V 3 bases, and 6 bases lay outside the gene matches. Germline V gene sequence: CDR1 SGHRS, CDR2 YFSETQ. The CDR3 is made up of 13 amino acids. The CDR3 sequence: CASSYLGEGEQFF. The CDR3, as DNA: TGCGCCAGCAGCTACCTCGGGGAGGGTGAGCAGTTCTTC.

The V and J genes are TRBV7-9 and TRBJ1-5; 9 bases are a match to TRBD1. The CDR3 runs to 18 residues. Germline trimming cut 4 bases from V and 5 bases from J; bases unmatched to any gene: 15. Germline assignment: CDR1 SEHNR and CDR2 FQNEAQ (reference sequence). This CDR3 is CASSYYHSTGGADQPQHF. As DNA, the CDR3 is TGTGCCAGCAGCTACTACCACTCCACAGGGGGCGCGGATCAGCCCCAGCATTTT. The variable domain in full, with the rest retrieved from reference TRBV7-9 and TRBJ1-5, is DTGVSQNPRHKITKRGQNVTFRCDPISEHNRLYWYRQTLGQGPEFLTYFQNEAQLEKSRLLSDRFSAERPKGSFSTLEIQRTEQGDSAMYLCASSYYHSTGGADQPQHFGDGTRLSIL.

The gene calls are TRBV5-1 and TRBJ1-2, with D perhaps matching TRBD1 (6 bases). The germline V gene has CDR1 SGHRS and CDR2 YFSETQ. The CDR3 has 16 amino acids. The ends were cut back, 2 bases at V and 6 bases at J, with 20 bases in the middle. The CDR3 is CASSLFAPGDRDGYTF. Here the CDR3 DNA reads TGCGCCAGCAGCTTATTCGCCCCAGGGGACCGGGATGGCTACACCTTC.

The rearrangement links TRBV4-3 to TRBJ1-2; TRBD1 might be the D (6 bases). The germline gives CDR1 LGHNA, CDR2 YSLEER. The CDR3 is 15 residues long. Deletions cut 0 bases from V and 7 bases from J, with 15 bases between. The CDR3 region is CASSQDRGGIGGYTF. As DNA, the CDR3 is TGCGCCAGCAGCCAAGATCGGGGGGGCATTGGTGGCTACACCTTC.

The table lists this clone with a count of one. The chain recombines TRBV27 with TRBJ2-2; TRBD2 might be the D (6 bases). Germline values: CDR1 MNHEY, CDR2 SMNVEV (reference sequence). The CDR3 consists of 17 residues. Trimming removed 5 bases from V and 5 bases from J, with 21 bases in between. CDR3 DNA: TGTGCCAGCAGTCAACTTGCCGGGACTCTAATTACCGGGGAGCTGTTTTTT. Amino acid sequence: CASSQLAGTLITGELFF.